One sample yielded the 20 T cell receptor beta chains listed below, sequenced in a study of blood T cell repertoires in COVID-19. Assay used: immunoSEQ multiplex PCR; TCRdb lists only in-frame clones, some missing. This sample has 150,000 to 200,000 clones, with more than 75% found just once. The sequencing input was peripheral blood. Source of these receptors: a woman aged 40 to 55 with COVID-19, enrolled during active disease.

The J gene is TRBJ1-5, the V gene TRBV25-1, with 9 bases that match TRBD1. V shed 2 bases and J 7 bases; nucleotides not matched to a gene: 6. CDR1 is MGHDK, CDR2 SYGVNS, per germline. The CDR3 has 15 amino acids. This CDR3 reads CASSERDRVQQPQHF. CDR3 sequence (DNA): TGTGCCAGCAGTGAAAGGGACAGGGTTCAACAGCCCCAGCATTTT.

This chain links TRBV7-3 with TRBJ1-1; weak D call: TRBD1 (5 bases). CDR3 size: 15 residues. Germline V gives CDR1 SGHTA, CDR2 FQGTGA. V was clipped by 7 bases and J by 4 bases, with 19 bases between them. CDR3 coding DNA: TGTGCCAGCACCCCCATCGAGGGAGGGGTCACTGAAGCTTTCTTT. This encodes CASTPIEGGVTEAFF.

This chain's CDR3 is CATKSGRAEVSTQYF. CDR3 bases: TGCGCCACGAAGAGCGGGAGGGCCGAAGTGTCTACGCAGTATTTT. This chain uses TRBV10-1 with TRBJ2-3; 10 nucleotides match TRBD2. V shed 10 bases, J shed 8 bases, and the junction held 15 bases outside the gene matches. Germline V gives CDR1 WNHNN, CDR2 SYGVQD (reference sequence). The CDR3 totals 15 residues.

This clone was counted only a few times. This same CDR3 is encoded by further DNA sequences in the sample. The genes are TRBV11-3 and TRBJ2-1; D is possibly TRBD2 (6 bases). V was trimmed by 0 bases and J by 0 bases, leaving 6 bases between them. Germline CDR1 and CDR2: SGHNT and YENEEA. This CDR3 has 15 residues. The CDR3 sequence is CASSLDGSSYNEQFF. The CDR3 nucleotides are TGTGCCAGCAGCTTAGACGGGAGCTCCTACAATGAGCAGTTCTTC.

This clone was found a few times. The rearrangement joins TRBV2 to TRBJ2-7, with D possibly TRBD2 on 6 matching bases. Germline CDR1 is SNHLY and CDR2 is FYNNEI. Deletions cut 4 bases from V and 6 bases from J, with 19 bases between. The CDR3 totals 15 residues. Here the CDR3 DNA reads TGTGCCAGCAGTGTCGTCGCAGAGGGACTGGGCGAGCAGTACTTC. Protein sequence: CASSVVAEGLGEQYF.

This clone was found a few times. The chain recombines TRBV6-5 with TRBJ2-7, with D maybe TRBD1 (6 bases). V gave up 5 bases and J gave up 5 bases, with 19 bases separating them. This CDR3 is 15 amino acids long. Germline V CDR1 and CDR2: MNHEY, SVGAGI. CDR3 DNA: TGTGCCAGCAGTCCCTACCACGGCAGGGGAGACGAGCAGTACTTC. Its translation: CASSPYHGRGDEQYF.

This clone was seen just once. V gene TRBV2 combines with J gene TRBJ1-5; D unresolved. The CDR3 runs 13 residues. With 5 bases removed from V and 5 bases from J, the gap between germline ends came to 10 bases. In germline, CDR1 is SNHLY, CDR2 FYNNEI. Here the CDR3 reads CASSIEAYQPQHF. The CDR3 DNA reads TGTGCCAGCAGTATTGAAGCCTATCAGCCCCAGCATTTT.

The rearrangement joins TRBV7-6 to TRBJ2-7, with 8 bases matching TRBD2. Trimming at V came to 5 bases and at J to 0 bases, leaving 9 bases not matched to a gene. The CDR3 length is 16 residues. Germline V gene data show CDR1 as SGHVS and CDR2 as FNYEAQ. CDR3 region: CASSPQLAATSYEQYF. The CDR3 DNA reads as TGTGCCAGCAGCCCCCAACTAGCGGCAACCTCCTACGAGCAGTACTTC.

The chain links TRBV6-1 to TRBJ2-6; 7 bases agree with TRBD1. This CDR3 has 19 residues. Germline-derived CDR1 and CDR2 are MNHNS and SASEGT. V was pared by 3 bases and J by 0 bases, with 11 bases of the junction left unmatched. The CDR3 spells CASSDLAGQANSGANVLTF. In DNA form, the CDR3 reads TGTGCCAGCAGTGATCTGGCTGGACAGGCGAACTCTGGGGCCAACGTCCTGACTTTC.

The V call is TRBV6-5, the J call TRBJ1-1, with D perhaps TRBD1 (6 bases). CDR1 is MNHEY, CDR2 SVGAGI, per germline. V was shortened by 9 bases and J by 4 bases, with 18 bases between the two germline ends. The length of the CDR3 is 14 residues. CDR3 in DNA: TGTGCCAGTTTGATCGGGCCCAGGGGCACTGAAGCTTTCTTT. It translates to CASLIGPRGTEAFF.

V usage is TRBV27 and J usage is TRBJ2-1; 13 positions match TRBD2. The germline CDR1 and CDR2 sequences are MNHEY and SMNVEV (reference sequence). V was pared by 5 bases and J by 8 bases, with 9 bases of the junction left unmatched. The CDR3 has 16 residues. In nucleotides, the CDR3 is TGTGCCAGCAGTCCCTGGACTAGCGGGAGCTTCGATGAGCAGTTCTTC. This gives the protein CASSPWTSGSFDEQFF.

The CDR3 bases are TGTGCCAGCAGCCCCCGTCCGGGACAGGGTCAAGAGACCCAGTACTTC. Amino acid sequence: CASSPRPGQGQETQYF. This chain uses TRBV14 with TRBJ2-5, with 9 nucleotides matching TRBD1. V shed 4 bases, J shed 2 bases, and the junction held 8 bases outside the gene matches. The CDR3 covers 16 residues. Germline CDR1 SGHDN, CDR2 FVKESK.

The chain joins TRBV3-1 (or the pseudogene TRBV3-2) to TRBJ2-3, with 10 bases aligning to TRBD2. Germline V gene lookup returns CDR1 LGHDT and CDR2 YNNKEL (reference sequence). The CDR3 has 15 amino acids. The V gene end was trimmed by 3 bases and the J gene end by 4 bases; junction bases not matched to a gene: 4. This chain's CDR3 is CASSHKAGGPDTQYF. In DNA, the CDR3 is TGTGCCAGCAGCCATAAAGCGGGGGGGCCAGATACGCAGTATTTT.

The genes are TRBV5-4 and TRBJ1-1; the D is unclear. Germline V gene sequence: CDR1 SGHNT, CDR2 YYREEE (reference sequence). The CDR3 runs 15 residues. Trimming removed 3 bases from V and 1 base from J, with 13 bases in between. Here the CDR3 reads CASSSIYAGNTEAFF. For the CDR3, the DNA is TGTGCCAGCAGCTCGATCTACGCGGGGAACACTGAAGCTTTCTTT.

The chain uses TRBV10-3 and TRBJ1-2; D call uncertain. With 0 bases removed from V and 3 bases from J, the gap between germline ends came to 8 bases. Germline V lookup: CDR1 ENHRY, CDR2 SYGVKD. The CDR3 has 14 amino acids. The DNA of the CDR3 is TGTGCCATCAGTGAGTCTAACAGACACTATGGCTACACCTTC. This encodes CAISESNRHYGYTF.

The V gene is TRBV7-3, the J gene TRBJ2-1; 9 nucleotides match TRBD1. V trimming: 5 bases; J trimming: 10 bases; junction bases outside the gene matches: 6. Per the germline V gene, CDR1 is SGHTA and CDR2 is FQGTGA. This CDR3 comprises 13 residues. CDR3 residues: CASSPGTGREQFF. For the CDR3, the DNA is TGTGCCAGCAGCCCTGGGACAGGGCGCGAGCAGTTCTTC.

This clone was picked up a small number of times. This CDR3 is CASIRSGRSSETQYF. The DNA for the CDR3 is TGCGCCAGCATTCGAAGCGGGAGGTCATCGGAGACCCAGTACTTC. The chain joins TRBV5-1 to TRBJ2-5, with 9 bases identical to TRBD2. The trim removed 6 bases at V and 5 bases at J, leaving 11 bases unmatched. Germline CDR1 is SGHRS and CDR2 is YFSETQ. The CDR3 is 15 residues long.

This sequence joins TRBV19 and TRBJ1-3, with no clear D. The V end lost 5 bases, the J end lost 8 bases, and 7 bases lay between the germline ends. Germline V gene sequence: CDR1 LNHDA, CDR2 SQIVND (reference sequence). The CDR3 totals 11 residues. The DNA for the CDR3 is TGTGCCAGTAGTTCCGGAGACACCATATATTTT. Residues: CASSSGDTIYF.

The gene calls are TRBV24-1 and TRBJ1-2; TRBD1 might be the D (5 bases). Per the germline V gene, CDR1 is KGHDR and CDR2 is SFDVKD. The V and J ends lost 9 bases and 8 bases respectively, with 18 bases between them. CDR3 length equals 13 residues. The CDR3 bases are TGTGCCACCTCTTCCGGGGGGAGGGGAGGCTACACCTTC. Its protein is CATSSGGRGGYTF.

The chain has TRBV5-6 and TRBJ2-7, with D perhaps matching TRBD2 (6 bases). Germline V lookup: CDR1 SGHDT, CDR2 YYEEEE. The length of the CDR3 is 15 residues. Trimming shortened V by 4 bases and J by 3 bases, and 17 bases separated the two germline ends. In DNA form, the CDR3 reads TGTGCCAGCAGCCCACGCTCAACCGGGGGCTACGAGCAGTACTTC. The encoded protein is CASSPRSTGGYEQYF. The whole variable domain, filled in from reference TRBV5-6 and TRBJ2-7, reads DAGVTQSPTHLIKTRGQQVTLRCSPKSGHDTVSWYQQALGQGPQFIFQYYEEEERQRGNFPDRFSGHQFPNYSSELNVNALLLGDSALYLCASSPRSTGGYEQYFGPGTRLTVT.